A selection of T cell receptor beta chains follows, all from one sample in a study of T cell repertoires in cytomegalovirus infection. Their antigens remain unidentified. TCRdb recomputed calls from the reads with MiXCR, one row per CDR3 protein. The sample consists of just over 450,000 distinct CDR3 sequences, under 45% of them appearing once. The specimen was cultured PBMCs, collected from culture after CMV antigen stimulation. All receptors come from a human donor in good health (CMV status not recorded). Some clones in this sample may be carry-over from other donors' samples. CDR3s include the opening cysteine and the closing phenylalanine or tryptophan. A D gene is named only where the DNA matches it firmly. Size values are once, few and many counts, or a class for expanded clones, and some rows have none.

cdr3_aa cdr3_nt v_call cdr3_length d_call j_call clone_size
CASGLVISREAVLSTDTQYF TGTGCTAGTGGTTTGGTCATCTCCCGGGAGGCAGTCTTAAGCACAGATACGCAGTATTTT TRBV12-5 20 TRBD2 TRBJ2-3 .
CASSLALGIIGTLQQETQYF TGTGCCAGCAGCTTAGCATTAGGTATTATCGGAACCCTCCAACAAGAGACCCAGTACTTC TRBV7-9 20 . TRBJ2-5 .
CASSQERVGPGETQYF TGTGCCAGCAGCCAAGAGCGCGTGGGGCCTGGGGAGACCCAGTACTTC TRBV14 16 . TRBJ2-5 .
CASSPAGATDTQYF TGTGCCAGCAGCCCAGCGGGGGCCACAGATACGCAGTATTTT TRBV7-2 14 TRBD2 TRBJ2-3 .
CATRGGTANTGELFF TGTGCCACCCGAGGGGGGACAGCGAACACCGGGGAGCTGTTTTTT TRBV6-1 15 . TRBJ2-2 .
CASSSPWDRGDNEQFF TGTGCCAGCAGCTCACCGTGGGACAGGGGCGACAATGAGCAGTTCTTC TRBV7-2 16 TRBD1 TRBJ2-1 few
CASGLNLAGEGNEQFF TGTGCTAGTGGTTTAAACCTAGCGGGAGAGGGGAATGAGCAGTTCTTC TRBV12-5 16 TRBD2 TRBJ2-1 few
CASSRQGFGGYTF TGTGCCAGCAGCCGACAGGGTTTCGGCGGCTACACCTTC TRBV7-2 13 TRBD1 TRBJ1-2 .
CSAKPGGETDTQYF TGCAGTGCCAAGCCGGGGGGAGAAACAGATACGCAGTATTTT TRBV20-1 14 TRBD2 TRBJ2-3 .
CASSLEGQRYNEQFF TGTGCCAGCAGCTTAGAGGGACAACGATACAATGAGCAGTTCTTC TRBV7-2 15 . TRBJ2-1 few
CASREASTDTQYF TGTGCCAGCCGAGAAGCTAGCACAGATACGCAGTATTTT TRBV12-3/TRBV12-4 13 . TRBJ2-3 .
CSVEETGAHGYTF TGCAGCGTTGAGGAGACAGGGGCCCATGGCTACACCTTC TRBV29-1 13 TRBD1 TRBJ1-2 .
CASSGTGTGARSGANVLTF TGTGCCAGCAGCGGGACTGGGACAGGGGCTCGCTCTGGGGCCAACGTCCTGACTTTC TRBV7-6 19 TRBD1 TRBJ2-6 .
CSVTGAGAGTDTQYF TGCAGCGTCACGGGGGCGGGCGCTGGCACAGATACGCAGTATTTT TRBV29-1 15 . TRBJ2-3 .
CASSHPGETSFYEQYF TGTGCCAGCAGCCACCCTGGAGAGACTAGCTTCTACGAGCAGTACTTC TRBV14 16 TRBD2 TRBJ2-7 .
CASSWLGGSYNEQFF TGTGCCAGCAGCTGGCTCGGGGGTTCGTACAATGAGCAGTTCTTC TRBV7-8 15 . TRBJ2-1 few
CASLLAPGGNTGELFF TGTGCCAGCCTACTGGCCCCCGGGGGGAACACCGGGGAGCTGTTTTTT TRBV6-1 16 . TRBJ2-2 few
CASSGTERGLQEQYF TGTGCCAGCAGTGGCACCGAGAGAGGGCTTCAGGAGCAGTACTTC TRBV2 15 . TRBJ2-7 .
CSVSPRSSYEQYF TGCAGCGTTTCCCCCCGGAGCTCCTACGAGCAGTACTTC TRBV29-1 13 . TRBJ2-7 few
CASSAYRGNTEAFF TGTGCCAGCAGCGCCTACAGGGGCAACACTGAAGCTTTCTTT TRBV7-2 14 TRBD1 TRBJ1-1 few
CASSPPGRWDQPQHF TGTGCCAGCAGTCCCCCCGGGCGGTGGGATCAGCCCCAGCATTTT TRBV27 15 . TRBJ1-5 .
CASSTGPQRTYEQYF TGTGCCAGTAGTACGGGACCCCAGCGGACCTACGAGCAGTACTTC TRBV19 15 . TRBJ2-7 .
CASSLGTGGRGTDTQYF TGTGCCAGCAGCTTAGGTACAGGGGGCCGAGGCACAGATACGCAGTATTTT TRBV11-2 17 TRBD1 TRBJ2-3 .
CASSLRWTSNNEQFF TGTGCCAGCAGTTTAAGGTGGACTAGCAACAATGAGCAGTTCTTC TRBV12-3/TRBV12-4 15 TRBD2 TRBJ2-1 many
CASKGGSFDGYTF TGTGCCAGCAAAGGGGGGAGTTTTGATGGCTACACCTTC TRBV27 13 . TRBJ1-2 few
CASSPHGGTYEQYF TGTGCCAGCAGTCCTCACGGGGGCACCTACGAGCAGTACTTC TRBV12-3/TRBV12-4 14 . TRBJ2-7 .
CASTSGTAFYEQYF TGTGCCAGCACCTCCGGGACAGCCTTCTACGAGCAGTACTTC TRBV11-1 14 TRBD1 TRBJ2-7 .
CASSIARTDVGSSETQYF TGTGCCAGTAGTATAGCTCGGACAGACGTCGGGTCAAGCGAGACCCAGTACTTC TRBV19 18 . TRBJ2-5 .
CASRGQSNQPQHF TGTGCCAGCAGGGGACAGAGCAATCAGCCCCAGCATTTT TRBV6-1 13 TRBD1 TRBJ1-5 .
CASSLGQVASPLHF TGCGCCAGCAGCTTGGGACAGGTCGCTTCACCCCTCCACTTT TRBV5-1 14 . TRBJ1-6 .
CASSQVAGGRDEQFF TGCGCCAGCAGCCAAGTTGCGGGAGGCCGGGATGAGCAGTTCTTC TRBV4-1 15 TRBD2 TRBJ2-1 .
CASSLRGGWLAFF TGTGCCAGCAGTTTGAGGGGGGGTTGGTTGGCTTTCTTT TRBV28 13 . TRBJ1-1 .
CASSQDYGAPNTEAFF TGTGCCAGCAGCCAAGATTATGGGGCCCCGAACACTGAAGCTTTCTTT TRBV14 16 . TRBJ1-1 .
CSVEGRANNEQFF TGCAGCGTTGAGGGCAGAGCCAACAATGAGCAGTTCTTC TRBV29-1 13 . TRBJ2-1 .
CASSSTGHGTDTQYF TGTGCCAGCAGCTCGACAGGGCATGGCACAGATACGCAGTATTTT TRBV7-8 15 TRBD1 TRBJ2-3 few
CASSLTGEGEQFF TGTGCCAGCAGCTTAACAGGGGAGGGGGAGCAGTTCTTC TRBV7-6 13 . TRBJ2-1 .
CASSPGYSRSSTDTQYF TGTGCCAGCAGCCCCGGGTATTCGCGGTCTAGCACAGATACGCAGTATTTT TRBV11-2 17 . TRBJ2-3 .
CASSIEAAASYEQYF TGTGCCAGTAGTATAGAAGCTGCAGCGTCCTACGAGCAGTACTTC TRBV19 15 . TRBJ2-7 .
CASSVGTDLGSPLHF TGTGCCAGCAGCGTGGGGACTGATTTAGGGTCACCCCTCCACTTT TRBV9 15 . TRBJ1-6 .
CASSQHGGGGQPQHF TGTGCCAGCAGTCAACACGGGGGGGGGGGTCAGCCCCAGCATTTT TRBV12-3/TRBV12-4 15 . TRBJ1-5 .
CASSPTGTGGEQYF TGTGCCAGCAGTCCTACCGGGACAGGAGGAGAGCAGTACTTC TRBV12-3/TRBV12-4 14 TRBD1 TRBJ2-7 .
CATSGPNGEGGYTF TGTGCCACCAGCGGGCCCAATGGGGAGGGTGGCTACACCTTC TRBV15 14 . TRBJ1-2 .
CASSLSPGTGRDSGNTIYF TGTGCCAGCAGCTTATCTCCCGGGACAGGGCGAGACTCTGGAAACACCATATATTTT TRBV7-8 19 TRBD1 TRBJ1-3 few
CASSLGTDFSGANVLTF TGTGCCAGCAGCCTCGGGACGGACTTCTCTGGGGCCAACGTCCTGACTTTC TRBV6-6 17 . TRBJ2-6 .
CASSAQGARSREQYF TGTGCCAGCAGCGCCCAGGGGGCGCGTTCGCGCGAGCAGTACTTC TRBV7-9 15 TRBD1 TRBJ2-7 .
CASSVWGSSYEQYF TGTGCCAGCAGTGTGTGGGGGAGCTCCTACGAGCAGTACTTC TRBV12-3/TRBV12-4 14 . TRBJ2-7 .
CASSPPGRDQETQYF TGTGCCAGCTCACCACCAGGGAGAGACCAAGAGACCCAGTACTTC TRBV18 15 . TRBJ2-5 few
CASSDKGDTQYF TGTGCCAGCAGCGACAAAGGAGATACGCAGTATTTT TRBV12-3/TRBV12-4 12 . TRBJ2-3 .
CASISGGGGETQYF TGTGCCAGCATCAGCGGGGGTGGAGGGGAGACCCAGTACTTC TRBV28 14 TRBD2 TRBJ2-5 .
CASSLAGRPTGELFF TGTGCCAGCAGCTTGGCCGGGAGGCCCACCGGGGAGCTGTTTTTT TRBV5-4 15 TRBD2 TRBJ2-2 .
CASSFVTVGQPQHF TGTGCCAGCAGTTTCGTGACGGTGGGTCAGCCCCAGCATTTT TRBV28 14 . TRBJ1-5 .
CASSQVPGEKLFF TGCGCCAGCAGCCAAGTCCCTGGGGAAAAACTGTTTTTT TRBV4-1 13 . TRBJ1-4 few
CATSRDRIAGGPDTKYF TGTGCCACCAGCAGAGATAGGATTGCGGGGGGCCCAGATACGAAGTATTTT TRBV15 17 TRBD2 TRBJ2-3 .